This paragraph reports one TCR beta chain. The target antigen is unknown. Libraries were prepared by immunoSEQ multiplex PCR; TCRdb keeps only in-frame clonotypes and omits some of them. The data contain approximately 28,000 clones, approximately 79% of them singletons. CDR1 and CDR2 from the germline V gene are SGHRS and YFSETQ. The CDR3 loop spans 16 amino acids. J gave up 4 bases and V 4 bases, and 11 bases lay outside the gene matches. This sample is drawn from a study of vaccination effects on CD4 cells after COVID-19. Sequencing was preceded by expansion of antigen-specific CD4+ T cells with viral peptide pools in the ViraFEST assay. When less than 12 days of culture had elapsed, CD4+ T cells were isolated. Everyone in the study got two shots of either the BNT162b2 or mRNA-1273 vaccine.

The sample was CD4+ T cells from PBMCs cultured with SARS-CoV-2 spike peptides, taken after COVID-19 vaccination. The V call is TRBV5-1, the J call TRBJ2-1; TRBD2 aligns across 7 bases. The TCR was taken from a human donor who received a COVID-19 vaccine. Some clones in this sample may be carry-over from other donors' samples. The CDR3 region is CASSPSPGGEYNEQFF. CDR3 nucleotides: TGCGCCAGCAGCCCCTCCCCTGGGGGGGAATACAATGAGCAGTTCTTC.